The 29 T cell receptor beta chains presented below share a single source sample, sequenced in a study of spatial heterogeneity in lung cancer. As to time point: sample taken at primary tumor resection. TCRdb re-analysed the 5' RACE reads in MiXCR, keeping a single row per CDR3 protein. The data show 23,000 or so distinct CDR3 sequences, 5.5% to 7.5% seen once. Specimen: PBMCs, collected at surgery. Source of these receptors: a male donor with early-stage non-small cell lung cancer.

The chain uses TRBV5-1 and TRBJ2-5; tentative D call: TRBD1 (6 bases). Per the germline V gene, CDR1 is SGHRS and CDR2 is YFSETQ. Deletions cut 1 base from V and 2 bases from J, with 15 bases between. CDR3 size: 16 residues. This CDR3 is CASSLPGTRHQETQYF. For the CDR3, the DNA is TGCGCCAGCAGCTTGCCCGGGACAAGGCATCAAGAGACCCAGTACTTC.

The chain recombines TRBV7-2 with TRBJ2-3; D might be TRBD1 or TRBD2, each matching 5 bases. Deletions cut 1 base from V and 1 base from J, with 15 bases between. This CDR3 is built from 17 residues. The germline gives CDR1 SGHTA, CDR2 FQGNSA. This CDR3 reads CASSLGPKGTGTDTQYF. The CDR3 bases are TGTGCCAGCAGCTTAGGGCCTAAAGGGACGGGCACAGATACGCAGTATTTT.

This clonotype was counted many times. The chain combines TRBV27 with TRBJ2-2; D may match TRBD1 or TRBD2 (7 bases each). Trimming stripped 8 bases from V and 0 bases from J, with 13 bases between. Germline V CDR1 and CDR2: MNHEY, SMNVEV (reference sequence). The length of the CDR3 is 15 residues. Here the CDR3 DNA reads TGTGCCAGCGGGAGGGGACAGACGAACACCGGGGAGCTGTTTTTT. It translates to CASGRGQTNTGELFF.

This clonotype was recorded many times. The genes are TRBV10-3 and TRBJ1-5, with D unclear. Germline-derived CDR1 and CDR2 are ENHRY and SYGVKD. V lost 2 bases, J lost 11 bases, and 10 bases lay in between. CDR3 size: 12 residues. The CDR3 loop is CAISEGGKAQHF. The CDR3, as DNA: TGTGCCATCAGTGAGGGAGGGAAGGCCCAGCATTTT.

This clonotype was seen a handful of times. The chain has TRBV20-1 and TRBJ2-7; TRBD2 is a possible D gene (5 bases). Germline V gene lookup returns CDR1 DFQATT and CDR2 SNEGSKA (reference sequence). V gave up 1 base and J gave up 5 bases, with 15 bases separating them. This CDR3 has 14 amino acids. In DNA, the CDR3 is TGCAGTGCTAGAGCGGACCTAGCCGGGGACGAGCAGTACTTC. This encodes CSARADLAGDEQYF.

This clonotype was recorded at least ten times. V usage is TRBV20-1 and J usage is TRBJ2-3; 9 bases line up with TRBD2. CDR1 is DFQATT, CDR2 SNEGSKA, per germline (reference sequence). V was pared by 3 bases and J by 2 bases, with 3 bases of the junction left unmatched. CDR3 length: 14 residues. The CDR3 region is CSASSGRLTDTQYF. DNA for the CDR3: TGCAGTGCTAGTAGCGGGAGACTCACAGATACGCAGTATTTT.

The rearrangement joins TRBV6-6 to TRBJ2-3; D is unresolved. CDR3 length equals 17 residues. Trimming left V 0 bases short and J 3 bases short, with 16 bases between. The germline CDR1 and CDR2 sequences are MNHNY and SVGAGI (reference sequence). This chain's CDR3 is CASSYSRVPRATDTQYF. In nucleotides, the CDR3 is TGTGCCAGCAGTTACTCACGTGTCCCCCGGGCTACAGATACGCAGTATTTT.

This clonotype was detected only a few times. This chain joins TRBV20-1 and TRBJ2-1; the D gene is possibly TRBD1 (6 bases). Germline CDR1 DFQATT, CDR2 SNEGSKA (reference sequence). The CDR3 totals 12 residues. The germline V and J ends were trimmed by 0 bases and 10 bases, with 10 bases remaining between them. The CDR3 coding sequence is TGCAGTGCTAGAGATCAGGGGACAGAGCAGTTCTTC. Amino acid sequence: CSARDQGTEQFF.

This clonotype showed up many times. The chain employs TRBV20-1 and TRBJ2-3; 9 bases align to TRBD2. V gave up 5 bases and J gave up 4 bases; unmatched junction bases: 4. CDR1 is DFQATT, CDR2 SNEGSKA, per germline (reference sequence). The CDR3 totals 13 residues. As DNA, the CDR3 is TGCAGTGCTGGAGCGGGAGGCGCAGATACGCAGTATTTT. Amino acid sequence: CSAGAGGADTQYF.

This clonotype was seen at least ten times. This sequence joins TRBV29-1 and TRBJ1-1; perhaps TRBD1 as D (6 bases). This CDR3 spans 14 amino acids. V shed 7 bases and J shed 2 bases, with 17 bases lying between them. Germline assignment: CDR1 SQVTM and CDR2 ANQGSEA. CDR3 protein: CSGLGGAGNTEAFF. In DNA, the CDR3 is TGCAGCGGCCTCGGGGGCGCGGGTAACACTGAAGCTTTCTTT.

This clonotype was counted at least ten times. The chain employs TRBV27 and TRBJ2-7; 7 bases fit TRBD1. V lost 3 bases, J lost 5 bases, and 7 bases stayed unmatched. Germline V lookup: CDR1 MNHEY, CDR2 SMNVEV (reference sequence). The CDR3 length is 14 residues. The CDR3: CASSLRQGTDEQYF. The CDR3 region has the DNA TGTGCCAGCAGTTTGCGACAGGGTACGGACGAGCAGTACTTC.

This clonotype appeared many times. The chain is built from TRBV10-3 and TRBJ1-2; 8 positions agree with TRBD1. Germline V CDR1 and CDR2: ENHRY, SYGVKD. The CDR3 is 12 residues long. Trimming removed 10 bases from V and 8 bases from J; junction bases left unmatched: 9. CDR3 residues: CASAQGASGYTF. The DNA for the CDR3 is TGTGCCAGCGCTCAGGGGGCTTCCGGCTACACCTTC.

The chain couples TRBV7-3 to TRBJ2-3, with 15 bases identical to TRBD2. Germline loops: CDR1 SGHTA, CDR2 FQGTGA. CDR3 length equals 15 residues. The ends lost 3 bases at V and 6 bases at J; junction bases unmatched: 1. CDR3 in amino acids: CASSFGTSGRDTQYF. The CDR3 region has the DNA TGTGCCAGCAGCTTCGGGACTAGCGGGAGGGATACGCAGTATTTT. The full variable domain, with the rest looked up from reference TRBV7-3 and TRBJ2-3, is GAGVSQTPSNKVTEKGKYVELRCDPISGHTALYWYRQSLGQGPEFLIYFQGTGAADDSGLPNDRFFAVRPEGSVSTLKIQRTERGDSAVYLCASSFGTSGRDTQYFGPGTRLTVL.

This clonotype was observed many times. The genes are TRBV20-1 and TRBJ2-5; D perhaps matches TRBD1 (6 bases). CDR3 length: 15 amino acids. Trimming removed 3 bases at V and 3 bases at J, with 17 bases between. Germline-derived CDR1 and CDR2 are DFQATT and SNEGSKA (reference sequence). The CDR3 sequence: CSASSTGTRKETQYF. As DNA, the CDR3 is TGCAGTGCTAGTTCAACGGGGACAAGAAAAGAGACCCAGTACTTC.

This clonotype has a count of ten or more. The chain links TRBV7-2 to TRBJ1-1; D unclear. V was cut by 5 bases and J by 4 bases, with 11 bases left in between. The V gene's germline CDR1 is SGHTA and CDR2 FQGNSA. The CDR3 length is 13 residues. The CDR3 is CASSGGPITEAFF. For the CDR3, the DNA is TGTGCCAGCAGCGGCGGACCGATCACTGAAGCTTTCTTT.

This clonotype was observed many times. The chain employs TRBV7-8 and TRBJ2-2; a weak D match, TRBD1 (6 bases). The ends were cut back, 5 bases at V and 3 bases at J, with 10 bases in the middle. Germline V gives CDR1 SGHVS, CDR2 FQNEAQ. This CDR3 has 14 residues. The CDR3 region has the DNA TGTGCCAGCAGCATCAGACAGGACACCGGGGAGCTGTTTTTT. The encoded protein is CASSIRQDTGELFF.

In its sample, this clonotype was seen many times. A junction boundary mismatches the germline segment, possibly from a read error. The chain couples TRBV4-1 to TRBJ1-4; 12 bases line up with TRBD1. The CDR3 covers 16 residues. Germline loops: CDR1 MGHRA, CDR2 YSYEKL. The CDR3 sequence: CASSPYGTGGSETLFF. The CDR3 nucleotides read TGCGCCAGCAGCCCGTACGGGACAGGGGGCTCAGAAACACTGTTTTTT.

This chain uses TRBV6-2 or TRBV6-3 with TRBJ2-7; 7 nucleotides agree with TRBD1. The J segment lost 6 bases and the V segment lost 5 bases, leaving 10 bases of the junction unmatched. Germline V gene data show CDR1 as MNHEY and CDR2 as SVGEGT. The length of the CDR3 is 14 residues. The DNA for the CDR3 is TGTGCCAGCAGTGCACAGGGGTACGGGCGCGAGCAGTACTTC. Its protein product is CASSAQGYGREQYF.

In this sample, this clonotype turned up many times. The V and J genes are TRBV20-1 and TRBJ2-1; 8 bases align to TRBD2. The CDR3 is 12 residues long. Germline lookup yields CDR1 DFQATT and CDR2 SNEGSKA (reference sequence). The trim removed 6 bases at V and 7 bases at J, leaving 5 bases unmatched. In DNA form, the CDR3 reads TGCAGTGCCCCCGGGGGGGTAAATGAGCAGTTCTTC. Protein product: CSAPGGVNEQFF.

The chain uses TRBV10-3 and TRBJ1-1; D may be TRBD1 (5 bases). CDR3 length: 14 residues. V was pared by 0 bases and J by 3 bases, with 8 bases between. Per the germline V gene, CDR1 is ENHRY and CDR2 is SYGVKD. DNA of the CDR3: TGTGCCATCAGTGAGTCGAGGGGTGACACTGAAGCTTTCTTT. Amino acid sequence: CAISESRGDTEAFF.

The chain has TRBV25-1 and TRBJ2-1, with D maybe TRBD2 (5 bases). Trimming removed 3 bases at V and 0 bases at J, with 12 bases between. The V gene's germline CDR1 is MGHDK and CDR2 SYGVNS. The CDR3 has 16 residues. CDR3 sequence (DNA): TGTGCCAGCAGTGAGACTGGAGCGGTCTCCTACAATGAGCAGTTCTTC. It translates to CASSETGAVSYNEQFF.

This clonotype has a handful of counts. The genes are TRBV9 and TRBJ2-2, with 11 nucleotides matching TRBD2. CDR1 is SGDLS and CDR2 is YYNGEE in the germline V gene. With 0 bases clipped from V and 0 bases from J, the junction kept 4 bases outside the gene matches. The CDR3 runs to 18 residues. The DNA for the CDR3 is TGTGCCAGCAGCGTAGGGGGACTAGCGGATTCGAACACCGGGGAGCTGTTTTTT. Its protein is CASSVGGLADSNTGELFF.

This clonotype was detected many times. This chain links TRBV20-1 with TRBJ2-6, with 7 positions matching TRBD1. The CDR3 totals 16 residues. CDR1 is DFQATT and CDR2 is SNEGSKA in the germline V gene (reference sequence). V was pared by 7 bases and J by 0 bases, with 9 bases of the junction left unmatched. Written as DNA, the CDR3 is TGCAGTGTCCCGACAGGGCGGAGCTCTGGGGCCAACGTCCTGACTTTC. This translates into CSVPTGRSSGANVLTF.

By frequency in the sample, this clonotype is medium-sized. The V and J genes are TRBV11-3 and TRBJ2-3, with TRBD1 identical over 7 bases. Germline values: CDR1 SGHNT, CDR2 YENEEA. V trimming: 5 bases; J trimming: 4 bases; junction bases outside the gene matches: 6. The CDR3 covers 14 residues. Here the CDR3 DNA reads TGTGCCAGCAGCACCCGGACAGGACCAGATACGCAGTATTTT. This codes for CASSTRTGPDTQYF. The whole variable domain, filled in from reference TRBV11-3 and TRBJ2-3, reads EAGVVQSPRYKIIEKKQPVAFWCNPISGHNTLYWYLQNLGQGPELLIRYENEEAVDDSQLPKDRFSAERLKGVDSTLKIQPAELGDSAVYLCASSTRTGPDTQYFGPGTRLTVL.

This clonotype occurred a few times. The V and J genes are TRBV7-6 and TRBJ2-3; D not resolved. V lost 2 bases to trimming and J lost 0 bases, with 6 bases between them. CDR1 is SGHVS, CDR2 FNYEAQ, per germline. CDR3 length: 14 residues. The DNA of the CDR3 is TGTGCCAGCAGCTTACGGCCAAGCACAGATACGCAGTATTTT. Encoded protein: CASSLRPSTDTQYF. The full variable domain, completed using reference TRBV7-6 and TRBJ2-3, is GAGVSQSPRYKVTKRGQDVALRCDPISGHVSLYWYRQALGQGPEFLTYFNYEAQQDKSGLPNDRFSAERPEGSISTLTIQRTEQRDSAMYRCASSLRPSTDTQYFGPGTRLTVL.

Within the sample, this clonotype is medium-sized (0.01 to 0.1%). The rearrangement joins TRBV5-6 to TRBJ2-1; 10 bases align to TRBD2. Germline values: CDR1 SGHDT, CDR2 YYEEEE. Trimming removed 0 bases from V and 7 bases from J; junction bases left unmatched: 4. The CDR3 loop spans 15 amino acids. The CDR3 DNA reads TGTGCCAGCAGCTTGGGACTAGCGGGTTGGAATGAGCAGTTCTTC. Translation gives CASSLGLAGWNEQFF.

This clonotype was seen a single time. This rearrangement joins TRBV5-5 to TRBJ2-1; the match to TRBD1 covers 7 bases. The V and J ends lost 4 bases and 7 bases, in that order; junction bases with no gene match: 14. The CDR3 length is 16 residues. CDR1 SGHKS and CDR2 YYEKEE come from the germline V gene (reference sequence). CDR3 protein: CASSDAPGQKSNEQFF. The CDR3 DNA is TGTGCCAGCAGCGATGCCCCGGGACAGAAGAGTAATGAGCAGTTCTTC.

V gene TRBV4-2 combines with J gene TRBJ2-1; perhaps D is TRBD1 or TRBD2 (5 bases each). This CDR3 spans 14 amino acids. V lost 1 base and J 3 bases, leaving 7 bases between the germline ends. Germline V gives CDR1 LGHNA, CDR2 YNFKEQ. In DNA, the CDR3 is TGTGCCAGCAGCCAAGGAGGGGACTACAATGAGCAGTTCTTC. This translates into CASSQGGDYNEQFF.

This clonotype was observed many times. The CDR3, as DNA: TGTGCCAGCAGCAAGGGTCTGAACACAGATACGCAGTATTTT. It specifies CASSKGLNTDTQYF. The gene calls are TRBV7-3 and TRBJ2-3; no reliable D call. Looked up from germline, CDR1 is SGHTA and CDR2 is FQGTGA. This CDR3 contains 14 residues. The V and J ends lost 5 bases and 2 bases respectively, with 11 bases between them.